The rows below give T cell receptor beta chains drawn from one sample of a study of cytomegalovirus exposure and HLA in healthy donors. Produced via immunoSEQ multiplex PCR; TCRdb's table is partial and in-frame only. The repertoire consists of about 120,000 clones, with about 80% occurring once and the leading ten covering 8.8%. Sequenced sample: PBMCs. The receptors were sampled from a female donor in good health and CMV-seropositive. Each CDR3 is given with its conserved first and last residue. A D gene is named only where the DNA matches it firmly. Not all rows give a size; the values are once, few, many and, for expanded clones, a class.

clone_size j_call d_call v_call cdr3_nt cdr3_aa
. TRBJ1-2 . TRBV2 TGTGCCGGGGTCGGGAACTTGGTGGGCTATGGCTACACCTTC CAGVGNLVGYGYTF
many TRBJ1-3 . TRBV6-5 TGTGCCAGCAGTCATCCACAGGGCTCTGGAAACACCATATATTTT CASSHPQGSGNTIYF
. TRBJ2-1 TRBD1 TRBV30 TGTGCCTGGGGACGGGACAGGGGGAATGAGCAGTTCTTC CAWGRDRGNEQFF
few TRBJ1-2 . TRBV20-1 TGCAGTGTTAACAGGGATTGGGGCTACACCTTC CSVNRDWGYTF
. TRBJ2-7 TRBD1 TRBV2 TGTGCCAGCAGTTCCGGGACAGGGATTTACGAGCAGTACTTC CASSSGTGIYEQYF
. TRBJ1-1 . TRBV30 TGTGCGATCCAAGCGGGGGGGGCAGGGTGGGACACTGAAGCTTTCTTT CAIQAGGAGWDTEAFF
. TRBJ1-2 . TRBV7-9 TGTGCCAGCAGCTTACGGGGGGGCTACACCTTC CASSLRGGYTF
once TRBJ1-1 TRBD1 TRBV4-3 TGCGCCAGCAGCCGAGAACCGGGACAGGGGATGAACACTGAAGCTTTCTTT CASSREPGQGMNTEAFF
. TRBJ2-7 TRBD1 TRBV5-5 TGTGCCAGCAGCTTGGCTATGGGACAGGGGCACTACGAGCAGTACTTC CASSLAMGQGHYEQYF
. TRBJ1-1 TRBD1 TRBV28 TGTGCCAGCAGTTTATCGGGACAGCTTGAAGCTTTCTTT CASSLSGQLEAFF
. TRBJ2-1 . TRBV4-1 TGCGCCAGCAGCCAAGGTCCCCCCTCGCGCTACAATGAGCAGTTCTTC CASSQGPPSRYNEQFF
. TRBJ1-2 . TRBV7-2 TGTGCCAGCAGCTGGTCGGGGGGGGGTTATGGCTACACCTTC CASSWSGGGYGYTF
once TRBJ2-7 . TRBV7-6 TGTGCCAGCAGCCACGACAGGCGGGCAGGCTACGAGCAGTACTTC CASSHDRRAGYEQYF
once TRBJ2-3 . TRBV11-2 TGTGCCAGCAGCTTTCGCCAGACTAGCACAGATACGCAGTATTTT CASSFRQTSTDTQYF
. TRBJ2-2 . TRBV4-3 TGCGCCAGCAGCCCCCTGGGAGGCTTTACCGGGGAGCTGTTTTTT CASSPLGGFTGELFF
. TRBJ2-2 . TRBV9 TGTGCCAGCAGCGTAGAACGAGCGAACACCGGGGAGCTGTTTTTT CASSVERANTGELFF
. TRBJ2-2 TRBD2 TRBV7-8 TGTGCCAGCAGCTGGAGCGGGGGGGCCAACACCGGGGAGCTGTTTTTT CASSWSGGANTGELFF
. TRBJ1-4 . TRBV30 TGTGCCTGGAGCATATGGCAGGAAAAACTGTTTTTT CAWSIWQEKLFF
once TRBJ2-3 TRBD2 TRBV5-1 TGCGCCAGCAGCTTGTCTAGCGGGAGCACAGATACGCAGTATTTT CASSLSSGSTDTQYF
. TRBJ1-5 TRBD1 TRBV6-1 TGTGCCAGCAGTGCAACGGGACAGTATGGCAGACAGCCCCAGCATTTT CASSATGQYGRQPQHF
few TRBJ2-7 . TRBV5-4 TGTGCCAGCAGCTTGACGATAGGGGACTACGAGCAGTACTTC CASSLTIGDYEQYF
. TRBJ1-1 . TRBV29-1 TGCAGCGCCCGGACAGTTGAAGCTTTCTTT CSARTVEAFF
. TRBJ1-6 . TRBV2 TGTGCCAGCAGTGTCGACAGCCTCTATAATTCACCCCTCCACTTT CASSVDSLYNSPLHF
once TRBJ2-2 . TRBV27 TGTGCCAGCCATTCCTTTGGACACCAGAACACCGGGGAGCTGTTTTTT CASHSFGHQNTGELFF
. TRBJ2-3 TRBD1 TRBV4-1 TGCGCCAGCAGCGCCCAGACAGGGGGCGGCTTTACAGATACGCAGTATTTT CASSAQTGGGFTDTQYF
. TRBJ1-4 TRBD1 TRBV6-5 TGTGCCAGCAGTCCCGGGACAGCAACTAATGAAAAACTGTTTTTT CASSPGTATNEKLFF
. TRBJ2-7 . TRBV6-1 TGTGCCAGCAGTCTGGACATCTCCTACGAGCAGTACTTC CASSLDISYEQYF
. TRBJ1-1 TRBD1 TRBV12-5 TGTGCTAGTGGTTTGGAACCCGGGACAGGTTGGACTGAAGCTTTCTTT CASGLEPGTGWTEAFF
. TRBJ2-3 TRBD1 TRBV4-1 TGCGCCAGCAGCCATCCGGGACAGGGGGCAGATACGCAGTATTTT CASSHPGQGADTQYF
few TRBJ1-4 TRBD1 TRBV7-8 TGTGCCAGCAGCTCATGGGACAGGGAAAAACTGTTTTTT CASSSWDREKLFF
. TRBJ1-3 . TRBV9 TGTGCCAGCAGCGTAGACGGGTACGGAAACACCATATATTTT CASSVDGYGNTIYF
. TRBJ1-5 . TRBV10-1 TGCGCCTCTGAGCGTGTGTTCAATCAGCCCCAGCATTTT CASERVFNQPQHF
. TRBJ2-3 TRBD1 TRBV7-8 TGTGCCAGCAGCGTAACAGGGGGGCGCACAGATACGCAGTATTTT CASSVTGGRTDTQYF
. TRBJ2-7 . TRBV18 TGTGCCAGCTCACGGGGGGACAGTCCCGCCTACGAGCAGTACTTC CASSRGDSPAYEQYF
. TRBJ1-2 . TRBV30 TGTGCCTGGAGTGTATCGTCTCTTTACGGTGGCTACACCTTC CAWSVSSLYGGYTF
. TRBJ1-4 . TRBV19 TGTGCCAGTAGTATGATAGGGAAGGGGACTAATGAAAAACTGTTTTTT CASSMIGKGTNEKLFF
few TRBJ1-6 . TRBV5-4 TGTGCCAGCAGCCGCGCCAATTCACCCCTCCACTTT CASSRANSPLHF
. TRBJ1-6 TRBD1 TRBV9 TGTGCCAGCAGCCTTTCAGCTGACAGGGACTCACCCCTCCACTTT CASSLSADRDSPLHF
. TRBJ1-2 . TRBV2 TGTGCCAGCAGTGAAGGCGGGGTCGCCCTCAGGGGCTACACCTTC CASSEGGVALRGYTF